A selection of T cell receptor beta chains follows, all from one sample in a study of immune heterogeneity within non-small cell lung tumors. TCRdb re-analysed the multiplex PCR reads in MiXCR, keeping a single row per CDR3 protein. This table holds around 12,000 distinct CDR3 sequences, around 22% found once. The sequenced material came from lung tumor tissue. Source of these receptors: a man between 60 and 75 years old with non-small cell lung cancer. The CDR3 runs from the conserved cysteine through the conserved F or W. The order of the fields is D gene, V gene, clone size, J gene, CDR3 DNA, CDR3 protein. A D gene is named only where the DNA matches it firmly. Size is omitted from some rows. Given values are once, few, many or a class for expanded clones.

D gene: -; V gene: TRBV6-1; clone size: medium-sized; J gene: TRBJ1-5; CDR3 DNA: TGTGCCAGCAGTGACCGTGTTACCAATAATCGGCCCCAGCATTTT; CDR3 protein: CASSDRVTNNRPQHF
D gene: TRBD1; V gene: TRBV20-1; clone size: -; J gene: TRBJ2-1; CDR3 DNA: TGCAGTGGGGACAGGGCGGCGAGCTCCTACAATGAGCAGTTCTTC; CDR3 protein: CSGDRAASSYNEQFF
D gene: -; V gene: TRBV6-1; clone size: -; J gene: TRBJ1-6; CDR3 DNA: TGTGCCAGCAGTGACCGACAGGTCCGAGGTTCACCCCTCCACTTT; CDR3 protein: CASSDRQVRGSPLHF
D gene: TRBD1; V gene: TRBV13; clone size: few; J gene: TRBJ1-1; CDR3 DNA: TGTGCCAGCGTACAGGGGGCGAGGACCACTGAAGCTTTCTTT; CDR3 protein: CASVQGARTTEAFF
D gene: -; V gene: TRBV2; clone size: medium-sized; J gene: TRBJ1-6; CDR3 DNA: TGTGCCAGCAGTGTAAGGGGGAATAATTCACCCCTCCACTTT; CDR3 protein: CASSVRGNNSPLHF
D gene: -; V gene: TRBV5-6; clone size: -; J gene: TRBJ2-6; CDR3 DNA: TGTGCCAGCAACTCCCCAGACTCTGGGGCCAACGTCCTGACTTTC; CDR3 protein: CASNSPDSGANVLTF
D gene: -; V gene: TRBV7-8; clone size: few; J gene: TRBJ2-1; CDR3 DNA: TGTGCCAGCAGCTTAGTAGGACTCGTCAATGAGCAGTTCTTC; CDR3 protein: CASSLVGLVNEQFF
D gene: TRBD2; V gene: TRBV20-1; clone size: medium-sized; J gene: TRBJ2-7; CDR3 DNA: TGCAGTGCTAGACTAGCGGGAGGGCCTCTCTACGAGCAGTACTTC; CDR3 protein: CSARLAGGPLYEQYF
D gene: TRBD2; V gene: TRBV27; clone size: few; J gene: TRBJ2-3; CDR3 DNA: TGTGCCAGCATTGCCCTTGGGGAGGGAGATACGCAGTATTTT; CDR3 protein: CASIALGEGDTQYF
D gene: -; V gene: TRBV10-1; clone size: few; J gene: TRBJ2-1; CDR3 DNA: TGCGCCAGCAGTACTAGCAGGATGGGTCGGAATGAGCAGTTCTTC; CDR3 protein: CASSTSRMGRNEQFF
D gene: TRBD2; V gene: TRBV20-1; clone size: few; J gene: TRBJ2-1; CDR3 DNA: TGCAGTGCTAGAGATCCCTCAGCGGGAGGCACCTACAATGAGCAGTTCTTC; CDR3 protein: CSARDPSAGGTYNEQFF
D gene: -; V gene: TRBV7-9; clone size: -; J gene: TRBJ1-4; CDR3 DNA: TGTGCCAGCAGCTTAGGGATAGCTAATGAAAAACTGTTTTTT; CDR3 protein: CASSLGIANEKLFF
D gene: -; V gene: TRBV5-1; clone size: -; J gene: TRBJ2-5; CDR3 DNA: TGCGCCAGCAGGGGAGTTGGAGAGACCCAGTACTTC; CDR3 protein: CASRGVGETQYF
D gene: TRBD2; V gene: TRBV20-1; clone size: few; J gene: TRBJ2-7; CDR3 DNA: TGCAGTGCTAGAGGTCCAGCGGGAGAGTTCTACGAGCAGTACTTC; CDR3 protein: CSARGPAGEFYEQYF
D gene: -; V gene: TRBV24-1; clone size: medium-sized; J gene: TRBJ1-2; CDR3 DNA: TGTGCCACCAGTGAGGGAAAGAACTATGGCTACACCTTC; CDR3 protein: CATSEGKNYGYTF
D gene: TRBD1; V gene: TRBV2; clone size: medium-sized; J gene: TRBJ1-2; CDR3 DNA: TGTGCCAGCAGTGAACAGGGGGCGAACTATGGCTACACCTTC; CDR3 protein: CASSEQGANYGYTF
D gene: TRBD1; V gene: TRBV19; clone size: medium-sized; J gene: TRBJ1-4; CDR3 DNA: TGTGCCAGTAGCAAACCCGGGACAGAGTCTAATGAAAAACTGTTTTTT; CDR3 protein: CASSKPGTESNEKLFF
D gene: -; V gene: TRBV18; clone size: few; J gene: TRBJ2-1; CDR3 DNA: TGTGCCAGCTCACCAGGGCAGATGAGCTCCTACAATGAGCAGTTCTTC; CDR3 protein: CASSPGQMSSYNEQFF
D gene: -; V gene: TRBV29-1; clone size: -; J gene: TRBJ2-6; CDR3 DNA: TGCAGAGTCATGGATCCCGCTGGGGCCAACGTCATGACTTTC; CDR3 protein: CRVMDPAGANVMTF
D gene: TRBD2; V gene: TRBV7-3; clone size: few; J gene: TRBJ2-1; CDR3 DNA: TGTGCCAGCCCCGACGGGGCACATACGGGGGGATACAATGAGCAGTTCTTC; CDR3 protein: CASPDGAHTGGYNEQFF
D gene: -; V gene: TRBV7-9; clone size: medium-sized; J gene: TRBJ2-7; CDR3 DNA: TGTGCCAGCAGCTTTATGGGGGGTTCCACCTACGAGCAGTACTTC; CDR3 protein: CASSFMGGSTYEQYF
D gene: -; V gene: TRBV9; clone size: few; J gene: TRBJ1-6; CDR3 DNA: TGTGCCAGCAGCGTAGATCTGTCTTCACCCCTCCACTTT; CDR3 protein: CASSVDLSSPLHF